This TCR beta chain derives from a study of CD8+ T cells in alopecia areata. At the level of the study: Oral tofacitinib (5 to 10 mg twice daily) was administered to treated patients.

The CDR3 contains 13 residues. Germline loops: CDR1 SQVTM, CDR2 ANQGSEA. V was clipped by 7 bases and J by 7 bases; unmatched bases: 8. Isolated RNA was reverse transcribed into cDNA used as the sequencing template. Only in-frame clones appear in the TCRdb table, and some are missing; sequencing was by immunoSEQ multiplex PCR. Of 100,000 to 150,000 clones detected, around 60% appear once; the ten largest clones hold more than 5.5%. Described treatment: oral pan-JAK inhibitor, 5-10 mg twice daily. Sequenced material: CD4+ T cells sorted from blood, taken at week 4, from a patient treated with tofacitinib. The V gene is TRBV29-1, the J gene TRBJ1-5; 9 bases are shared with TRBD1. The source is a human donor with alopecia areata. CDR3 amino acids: CSAGTGKEQPQHF. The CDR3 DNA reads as TGCAGCGCCGGGACAGGGAAGGAGCAGCCCCAGCATTTT.